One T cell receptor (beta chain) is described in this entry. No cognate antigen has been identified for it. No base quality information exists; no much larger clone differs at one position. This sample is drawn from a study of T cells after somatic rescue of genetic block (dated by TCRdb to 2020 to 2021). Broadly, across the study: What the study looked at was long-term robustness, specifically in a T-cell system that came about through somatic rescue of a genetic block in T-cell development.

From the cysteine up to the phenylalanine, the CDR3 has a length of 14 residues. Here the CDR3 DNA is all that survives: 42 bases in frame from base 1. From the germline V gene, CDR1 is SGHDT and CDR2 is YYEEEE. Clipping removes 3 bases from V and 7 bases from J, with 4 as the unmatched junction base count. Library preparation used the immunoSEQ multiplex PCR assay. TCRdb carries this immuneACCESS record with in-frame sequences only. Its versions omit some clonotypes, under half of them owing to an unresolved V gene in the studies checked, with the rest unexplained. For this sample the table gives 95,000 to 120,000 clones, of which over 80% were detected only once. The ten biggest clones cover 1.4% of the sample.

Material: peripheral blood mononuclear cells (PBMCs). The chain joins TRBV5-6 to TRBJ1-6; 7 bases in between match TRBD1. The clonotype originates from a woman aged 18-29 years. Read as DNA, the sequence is TGTGCCAGCAGCTCCGACAGGGAAAATTCACCCCTCCACTTT. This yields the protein CASSSDRENSPLHF.